This TCR beta chain was recorded in a study of cytomegalovirus exposure and HLA in healthy donors. Whole-study results and caveats: A likely sequencing artifact accounted for one observed cluster of highly shared sequence variants. Most TCR sequences showed up rarely, but some public TCRs showed up in many donors. For TCR beta chains, V- and J-gene trimming was later linked to a missense DCLRE1C variant.

CDR3 length equals 18 residues. V shed 1 base and J shed 2 bases, with 17 bases lying between them. From germline, CDR1 is LNHDA and CDR2 SQIVND (reference sequence). Details on this clone: Its antigen is unknown.

Primers: 60 Vbeta forward and 13 Jbeta reverse. TCRdb keeps only in-frame clones here, not all; method: immunoSEQ multiplex PCR. Of around 94,000 clones listed, around 69% are singletons. The sequence was obtained from a woman aged 60-75 years in good health and CMV-seropositive. Material for sequencing was PBMCs. The chain is built from TRBV19 and TRBJ2-2; a possible D gene is TRBD2 (5 bases). This CDR3 is CASSIGSGWRLNTGELFF. For the CDR3, the DNA is TGTGCCAGTAGTATAGGATCAGGTTGGAGGCTAAACACCGGGGAGCTGTTTTTT.